This TCR beta chain was recorded in a study of cytomegalovirus exposure and HLA in healthy donors. Study results and limitations: In an earlier analysis, in some 600 donors, most V segments appeared productive either ~87% or ~30% of the time. Later analysis identified several of the most significant clusters that appeared linked to common viral pathogens. Trimming of TCR beta V- and J-genes showed a link, identified in a later analysis, to a missense DCLRE1C variant.

The V gene lost 1 base and the J gene lost 2 bases, with 13 bases spanning the gap. CDR1 is SGHNT, CDR2 YYREEE, per germline (reference sequence). CDR3 length: 15 residues. Primers: 60 Vbeta forward and 13 Jbeta reverse. In the original analysis: Around 10 million of the 80 million or so unique TCR beta chains counted in a later analysis were shared. TCRdb keeps only in-frame clones here, not all; method: immunoSEQ multiplex PCR. V and J calls and clone size come straight from that table; D and trimming were deduced from the DNA. The data hold roughly 200,000 clones, with around 84% observed a single time. A note on this clone: Its antigen is unidentified.

This receptor was identified in a man between 40 and 49 years old in good health and CMV-seropositive. The rearrangement uses TRBV5-4 and TRBJ2-7; D gene ambiguous. The sequenced sample consisted of PBMCs. The CDR3 nucleotides read TGTGCCAGCAGCTTGATGGAGCGCCGAACCTACGAGCAGTACTTC. Translation gives CASSLMERRTYEQYF.